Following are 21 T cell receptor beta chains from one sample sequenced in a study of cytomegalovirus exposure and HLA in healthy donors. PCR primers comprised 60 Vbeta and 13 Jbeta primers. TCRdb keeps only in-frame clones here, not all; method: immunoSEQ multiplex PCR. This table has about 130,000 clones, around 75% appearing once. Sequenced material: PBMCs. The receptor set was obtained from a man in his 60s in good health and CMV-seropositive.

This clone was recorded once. For the CDR3, the DNA is TGTGCCAGTAGTACCCAGGGGGCGGGTACGCAGTATTTT. Translated: CASSTQGAGTQYF. The chain joins TRBV19 to TRBJ2-3; 8 nucleotides agree with TRBD1. The CDR3 loop spans 13 amino acids. Germline CDR1 is LNHDA and CDR2 is SQIVND (reference sequence). J gave up 8 bases and V 4 bases, and 5 bases lay outside the gene matches.

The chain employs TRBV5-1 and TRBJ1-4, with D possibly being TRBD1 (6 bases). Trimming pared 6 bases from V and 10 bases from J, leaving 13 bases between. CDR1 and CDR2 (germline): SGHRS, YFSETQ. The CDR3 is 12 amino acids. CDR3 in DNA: TGCGCCAGCACGTTGACAGGCAGAAAACTGTTTTTT. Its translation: CASTLTGRKLFF.

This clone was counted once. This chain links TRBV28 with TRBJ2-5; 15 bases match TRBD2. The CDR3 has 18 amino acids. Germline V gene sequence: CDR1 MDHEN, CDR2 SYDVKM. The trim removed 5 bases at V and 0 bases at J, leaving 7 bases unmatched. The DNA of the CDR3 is TGTGCCAGCAGTGGGACAGGGACTAGCGGGGGGTACCAAGAGACCCAGTACTTC. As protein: CASSGTGTSGGYQETQYF.

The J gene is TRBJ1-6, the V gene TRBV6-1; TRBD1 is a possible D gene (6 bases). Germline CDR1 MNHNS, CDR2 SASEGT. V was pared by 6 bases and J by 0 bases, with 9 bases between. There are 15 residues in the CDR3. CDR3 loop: CASRTDSSYNSPLHF. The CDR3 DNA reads TGTGCCAGCAGAACGGACAGCTCCTATAATTCACCCCTCCACTTT.

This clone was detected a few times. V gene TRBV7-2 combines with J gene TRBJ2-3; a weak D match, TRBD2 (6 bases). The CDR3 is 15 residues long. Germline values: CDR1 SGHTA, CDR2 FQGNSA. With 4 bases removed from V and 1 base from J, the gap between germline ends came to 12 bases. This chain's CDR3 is CASSSASARTDTQYF. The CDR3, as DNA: TGTGCCAGCAGCTCAGCTAGCGCCCGCACAGATACGCAGTATTTT.

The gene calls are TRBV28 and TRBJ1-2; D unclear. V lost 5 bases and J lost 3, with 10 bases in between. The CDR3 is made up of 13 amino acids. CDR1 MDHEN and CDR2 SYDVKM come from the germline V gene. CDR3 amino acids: CASSPTAYYGYTF. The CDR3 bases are TGTGCCAGCAGTCCAACAGCCTACTATGGCTACACCTTC.

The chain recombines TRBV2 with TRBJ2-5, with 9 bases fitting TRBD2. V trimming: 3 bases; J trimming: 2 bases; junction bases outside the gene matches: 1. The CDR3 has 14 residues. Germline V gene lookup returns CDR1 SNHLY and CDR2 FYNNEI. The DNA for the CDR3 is TGTGCCAGCAGTGACCTAGCGGGGCAAGAGACCCAGTACTTC. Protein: CASSDLAGQETQYF.

CDR3 DNA sequence: TGCGCCAGCAGCTTGGGACAGGGTATGGGATACGAGCAGTACTTC. This gives the protein CASSLGQGMGYEQYF. The rearrangement uses TRBV5-1 and TRBJ2-7, with 7 bases that match TRBD1. Trimming at V came to 0 bases and at J to 4 bases, leaving 7 bases not matched to a gene. Per germline, CDR1 SGHRS and CDR2 YFSETQ. CDR3 size: 15 residues.

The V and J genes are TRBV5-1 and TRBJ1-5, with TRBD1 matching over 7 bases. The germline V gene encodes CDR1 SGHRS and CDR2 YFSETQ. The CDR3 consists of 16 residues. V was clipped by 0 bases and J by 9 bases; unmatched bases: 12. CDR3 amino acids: CASSLGDRDLGGPQHF. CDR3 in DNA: TGCGCCAGCAGCTTGGGTGACAGGGACCTCGGGGGGCCCCAGCATTTT.

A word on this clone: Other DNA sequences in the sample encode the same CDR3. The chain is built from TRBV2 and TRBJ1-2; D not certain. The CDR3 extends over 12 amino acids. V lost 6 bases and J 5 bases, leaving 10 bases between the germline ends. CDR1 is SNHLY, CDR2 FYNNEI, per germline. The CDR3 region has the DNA TGTGCCAGCAGGACCGACAATTATGGCTACACCTTC. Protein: CASRTDNYGYTF. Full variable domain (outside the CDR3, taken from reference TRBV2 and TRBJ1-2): EPEVTQTPSHQVTQMGQEVILRCVPISNHLYFYWYRQILGQKVEFLVSFYNNEISEKSEIFDDQFSVERPDGSNFTLKIRSTKLEDSAMYFCASRTDNYGYTFGSGTRLTVV.

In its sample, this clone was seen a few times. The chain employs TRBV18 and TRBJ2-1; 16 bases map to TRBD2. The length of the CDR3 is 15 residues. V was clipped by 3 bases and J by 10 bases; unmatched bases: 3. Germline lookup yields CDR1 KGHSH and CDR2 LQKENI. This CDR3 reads CASSPGLAGGREQFF. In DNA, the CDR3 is TGTGCCAGCTCACCGGGACTAGCGGGGGGGCGCGAGCAGTTCTTC.

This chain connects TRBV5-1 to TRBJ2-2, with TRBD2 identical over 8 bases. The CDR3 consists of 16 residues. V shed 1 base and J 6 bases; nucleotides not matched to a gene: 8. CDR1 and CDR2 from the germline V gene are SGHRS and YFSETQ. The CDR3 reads CASSLIPGLVAGELFF. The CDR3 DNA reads TGCGCCAGCAGCTTGATTCCGGGACTAGTCGCCGGGGAGCTGTTTTTT.

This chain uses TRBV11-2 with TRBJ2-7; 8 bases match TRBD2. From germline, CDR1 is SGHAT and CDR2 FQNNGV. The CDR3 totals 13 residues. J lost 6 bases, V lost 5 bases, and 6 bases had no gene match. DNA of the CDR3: TGTGCCAGCAGCACAGGGACTAGGAGCGAGCAGTACTTC. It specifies CASSTGTRSEQYF.

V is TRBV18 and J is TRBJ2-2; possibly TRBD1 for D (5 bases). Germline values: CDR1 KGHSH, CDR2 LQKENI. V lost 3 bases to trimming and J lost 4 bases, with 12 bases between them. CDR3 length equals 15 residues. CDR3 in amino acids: CASSPQGIPTGELFF. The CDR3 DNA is TGTGCCAGCTCACCTCAGGGTATACCCACCGGGGAGCTGTTTTTT.

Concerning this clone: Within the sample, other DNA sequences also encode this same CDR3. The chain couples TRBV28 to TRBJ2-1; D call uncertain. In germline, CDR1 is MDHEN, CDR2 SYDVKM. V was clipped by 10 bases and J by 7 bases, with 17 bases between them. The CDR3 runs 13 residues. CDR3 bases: TGTGCCACCCACCTAGATCTCCCGAATGAGCAGTTCTTC. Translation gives CATHLDLPNEQFF.

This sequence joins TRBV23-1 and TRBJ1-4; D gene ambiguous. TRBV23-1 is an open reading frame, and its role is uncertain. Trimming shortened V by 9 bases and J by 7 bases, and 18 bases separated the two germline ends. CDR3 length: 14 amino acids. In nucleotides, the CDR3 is TGCGCCAGTTCGGGGTTTGTTGAAGGTGAAAAACTGTTTTTT. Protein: CASSGFVEGEKLFF.

DNA of the CDR3: TGTGCCAGCAGACCGGACAGGAGCTCCTACGAGCAGTACTTC. This gives the protein CASRPDRSSYEQYF. The chain carries TRBV28 and TRBJ2-7; 7 bases are a match to TRBD1. The V and J ends lost 6 bases and 0 bases, in that order; junction bases with no gene match: 5. Looked up from germline, CDR1 is MDHEN and CDR2 is SYDVKM. The CDR3 is made up of 14 amino acids.

In DNA, the CDR3 is TGTGCCAGCAGTCTACTAGCGGGGGCCGGCGGGGAGCTGTTTTTT. Its translation is CASSLLAGAGGELFF. The chain is built from TRBV6-5 and TRBJ2-2; 11 bases agree with TRBD2. Per the germline V gene, CDR1 is MNHEY and CDR2 is SVGAGI. The CDR3 is made up of 15 amino acids. The V segment lost 5 bases and the J segment 7 bases; nucleotides outside the gene matches: 6.

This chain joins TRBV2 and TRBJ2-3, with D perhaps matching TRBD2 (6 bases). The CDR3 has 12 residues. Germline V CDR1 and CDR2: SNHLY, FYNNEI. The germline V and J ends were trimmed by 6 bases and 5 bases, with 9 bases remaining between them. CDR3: CASREGVDTQYF. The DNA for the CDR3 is TGTGCCAGCAGGGAGGGAGTAGATACGCAGTATTTT.

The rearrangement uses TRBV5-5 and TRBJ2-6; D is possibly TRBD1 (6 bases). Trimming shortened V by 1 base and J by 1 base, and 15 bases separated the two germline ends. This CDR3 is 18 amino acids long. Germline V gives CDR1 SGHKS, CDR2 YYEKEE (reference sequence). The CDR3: CASSLHQGRSSGANVLTF. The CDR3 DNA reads TGTGCCAGCAGCTTGCACCAGGGGCGAAGTTCTGGGGCCAACGTCCTGACTTTC.

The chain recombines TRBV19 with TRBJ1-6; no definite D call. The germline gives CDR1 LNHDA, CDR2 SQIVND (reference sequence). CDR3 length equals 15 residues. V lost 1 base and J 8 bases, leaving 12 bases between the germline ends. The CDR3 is CASSIGPAGDSPLHF. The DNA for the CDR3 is TGTGCCAGTAGTATAGGTCCGGCCGGGGATTCACCCCTCCACTTT.